These 14 T cell receptor beta chains came from one sample sequenced in a study of spatial heterogeneity in lung cancer. Specified time point: blood at routine non-recurrence follow-up after resection. Using its own MiXCR run on the 5' RACE reads, TCRdb lists one record per CDR3 protein. Among some 41,000 distinct CDR3 sequences, approximately 22% were seen once, and the ten largest hold more than 7%. The sample consisted of PBMCs, taken at follow-up. These receptors were obtained from a female donor with early-stage non-small cell lung cancer.

The chain uses TRBV19 and TRBJ2-1; 10 bases are shared with TRBD1. The germline gives CDR1 LNHDA, CDR2 SQIVND (reference sequence). V lost 3 bases to trimming and J lost 3 bases; unmatched junction nucleotides: 17. The CDR3 contains 20 residues. Here the CDR3 reads CASSIRQGASLAAIYNEQFF. CDR3 nucleotides: TGTGCCAGTAGTATCCGACAGGGGGCCTCGTTAGCGGCCATCTACAATGAGCAGTTCTTC.

This chain links TRBV20-1 with TRBJ1-5, with D possibly TRBD1 on 5 matching bases. The CDR3 contains 13 residues. The germline V gene encodes CDR1 DFQATT and CDR2 SNEGSKA (reference sequence). Trimming cost V 6 bases and J 6 bases, with 15 bases left between them. Written as DNA, the CDR3 is TGCAGTGCCTCGAAGGGGACGGGTCAGCCCCAGCATTTT. Translation gives CSASKGTGQPQHF.

This clonotype was detected ten times or more. The chain uses TRBV7-6 and TRBJ1-2; D call uncertain. The CDR3 extends over 14 amino acids. Germline V gene lookup returns CDR1 SGHVS and CDR2 FNYEAQ. Trimming took off 5 bases at V and 5 bases at J, with 15 bases between the two ends. The CDR3 is CASSPRAPYYGYTF. Here the CDR3 DNA reads TGTGCCAGCAGCCCTAGGGCACCCTATTATGGCTACACCTTC.

This clonotype was seen a few times. The J gene is TRBJ1-5, the V gene TRBV30; D gene unclear. Looked up from germline, CDR1 is GTSNPN and CDR2 is SVGIG (reference sequence). V was cut by 2 bases and J by 13 bases, with 18 bases left in between. CDR3 length: 13 residues. CDR3 loop: CAWSPGASRPQHF. DNA of the CDR3: TGTGCCTGGAGTCCGGGTGCCTCTCGGCCTCAGCATTTT.

Points on this clonotype: Being one base from a much bigger clone, this may be a read error. This chain's CDR3 is CASSLSGLAGEETQYF. The DNA for the CDR3 is TGTGCCAGCAGTTTGTCGGGACTAGCGGGGGAAGAAACGCAGTATTTT. The chain joins TRBV27 to TRBJ2-3; 14 nucleotides agree with TRBD2. Germline lookup yields CDR1 MNHEY and CDR2 SMNVEV (reference sequence). V shed 3 bases and J 9 bases; nucleotides not matched to a gene: 8. This CDR3 region has 16 residues.

The sample holds a few counts of this clonotype. J is TRBJ2-5 and V is TRBV7-6; no clear D. Per germline, CDR1 SGHVS and CDR2 FNYEAQ. Trimming removed 4 bases at V and 3 bases at J, with 6 bases between. This CDR3 is 12 amino acids long. The CDR3 coding sequence is TGTGCCAGCAGCTATAGAAAAGAGACCCAGTACTTC. It yields the protein CASSYRKETQYF.

This clonotype was seen at least ten times. CDR3 bases: TGTGCCACCACCCGCCGGGACAGGGGTAACGTCCTGACTTTC. This codes for CATTRRDRGNVLTF. This chain uses TRBV15 with TRBJ2-6, with 10 bases lining up with TRBD1. CDR1 is LNHNV, CDR2 YYDKDF, per germline (reference sequence). With V trimmed by 7 bases and J by 10 bases, 7 bases remained unmatched. This CDR3 spans 14 amino acids.

This chain uses TRBV6-5 with TRBJ1-1; the D is unclear. Germline CDR1 and CDR2: MNHEY and SVGAGI. Deletions cut 10 bases from V and 2 bases from J, with 2 bases between. The CDR3 contains 9 residues. DNA for the CDR3: TGTGCCATTAACACTGAAGCTTTCTTT. Its protein product is CAINTEAFF.

This clonotype has ten or more counts. The V gene is TRBV11-2, the J gene TRBJ2-3; 10 nucleotides agree with TRBD2. The CDR3 is 15 residues long. Germline V gene data show CDR1 as SGHAT and CDR2 as FQNNGV. J lost 6 bases, V lost 6 bases, and 9 bases had no gene match. This chain's CDR3 is CASRTFSGRLDTQYF. CDR3 sequence (DNA): TGTGCCAGCAGAACTTTTAGCGGGAGGTTGGATACGCAGTATTTT.

In this sample, this clonotype turned up a few times. CDR3 loop: CASSQEDGTDTQYF. DNA for the CDR3: TGTGCCAGCAGCCAAGAAGACGGGACAGATACGCAGTATTTT. The rearrangement links TRBV3-1 to TRBJ2-3; D is ambiguous. This CDR3 has 14 amino acids. V was trimmed by 0 bases and J by 3 bases, leaving 7 bases between them. CDR1 and CDR2 (germline): LGHDT, YNNKEL (reference sequence).

The chain is built from TRBV7-2 and TRBJ2-1; D uncertain. CDR1 and CDR2 (germline): SGHTA, FQGNSA. The CDR3 length is 13 residues. V was shortened by 1 base and J by 4 bases, with 5 bases between the two germline ends. This chain's CDR3 is CASSLGFYNEQFF. The CDR3 nucleotides are TGTGCCAGCAGCTTAGGGTTTTACAATGAGCAGTTCTTC.

This clonotype appeared a few times. J is TRBJ1-5 and V is TRBV19; possible D gene TRBD1, 6 bases. The CDR3 sequence is 14 residues long. V was trimmed by 5 bases and J by 4 bases, leaving 12 bases between them. Per germline, CDR1 LNHDA and CDR2 SQIVND (reference sequence). CDR3 coding DNA: TGTGCCAGTAGTTCCGGGGGCGGGAATCAGCCCCAGCATTTT. It yields the protein CASSSGGGNQPQHF.

V gene TRBV20-1 combines with J gene TRBJ1-4; D unclear. Trimming took off 7 bases at V and 7 bases at J, with 16 bases between the two ends. This CDR3 has 13 amino acids. CDR1 is DFQATT and CDR2 is SNEGSKA in the germline V gene (reference sequence). CDR3: CSVPRAGSEKLFF. The DNA of the CDR3 is TGCAGTGTGCCGAGGGCGGGGAGTGAAAAACTGTTTTTT.

The table lists this clonotype with a few counts. The V call is TRBV12-3 or TRBV12-4, the J call TRBJ1-2; weak D call: TRBD1 (5 bases). Trimming took 3 bases from V and 8 from J, leaving 13 bases between them. The CDR3 covers 13 residues. The DNA of the CDR3 is TGTGCCAGCAGTTTTCGGGGGTTAGACGGCTACACCTTC. Encoded protein: CASSFRGLDGYTF.